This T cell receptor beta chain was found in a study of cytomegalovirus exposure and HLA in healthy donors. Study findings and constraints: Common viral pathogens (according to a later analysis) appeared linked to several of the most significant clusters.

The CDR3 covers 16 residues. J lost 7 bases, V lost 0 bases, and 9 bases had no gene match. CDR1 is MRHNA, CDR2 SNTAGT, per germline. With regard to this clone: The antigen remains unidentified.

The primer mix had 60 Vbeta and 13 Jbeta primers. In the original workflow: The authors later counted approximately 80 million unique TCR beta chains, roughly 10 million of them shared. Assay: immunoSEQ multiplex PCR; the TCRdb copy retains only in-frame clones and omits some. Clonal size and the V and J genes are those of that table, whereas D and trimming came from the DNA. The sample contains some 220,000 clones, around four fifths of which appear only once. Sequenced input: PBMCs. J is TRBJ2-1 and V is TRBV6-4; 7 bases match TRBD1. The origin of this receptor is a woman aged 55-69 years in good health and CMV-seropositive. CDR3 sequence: CASSDSHRGDVNEQFF. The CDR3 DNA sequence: TGTGCCAGCAGTGACTCGCACAGGGGAGATGTTAATGAGCAGTTCTTC.